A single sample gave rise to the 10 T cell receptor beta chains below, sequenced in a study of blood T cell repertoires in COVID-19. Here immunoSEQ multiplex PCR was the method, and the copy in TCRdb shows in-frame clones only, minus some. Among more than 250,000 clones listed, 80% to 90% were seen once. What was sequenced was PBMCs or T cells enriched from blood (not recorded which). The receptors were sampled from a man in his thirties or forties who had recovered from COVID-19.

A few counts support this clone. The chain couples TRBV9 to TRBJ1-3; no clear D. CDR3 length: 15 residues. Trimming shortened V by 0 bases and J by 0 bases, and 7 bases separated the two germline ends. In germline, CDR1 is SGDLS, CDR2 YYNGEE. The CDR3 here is CASSVGGNSGNTIYF. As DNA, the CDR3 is TGTGCCAGCAGCGTAGGCGGAAACTCTGGAAACACCATATATTTT.

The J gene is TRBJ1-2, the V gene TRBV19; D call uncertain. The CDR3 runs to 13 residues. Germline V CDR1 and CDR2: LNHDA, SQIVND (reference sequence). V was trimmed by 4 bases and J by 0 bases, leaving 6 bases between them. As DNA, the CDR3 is TGTGCCAGTAGTAATCAGGCTAACTATGGCTACACCTTC. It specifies CASSNQANYGYTF.

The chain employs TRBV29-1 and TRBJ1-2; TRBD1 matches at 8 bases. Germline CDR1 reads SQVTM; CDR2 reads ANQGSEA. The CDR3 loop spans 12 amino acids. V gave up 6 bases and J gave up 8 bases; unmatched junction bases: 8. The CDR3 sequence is CSVAQGGSGYTF. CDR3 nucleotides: TGCAGCGTGGCACAGGGGGGAAGCGGCTACACCTTC.

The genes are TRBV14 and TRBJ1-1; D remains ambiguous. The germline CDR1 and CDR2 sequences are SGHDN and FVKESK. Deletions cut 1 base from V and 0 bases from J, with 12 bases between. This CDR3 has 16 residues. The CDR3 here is CASSQGRRGLNTEAFF. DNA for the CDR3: TGTGCCAGCAGCCAAGGTCGTCGGGGTTTGAACACTGAAGCTTTCTTT.

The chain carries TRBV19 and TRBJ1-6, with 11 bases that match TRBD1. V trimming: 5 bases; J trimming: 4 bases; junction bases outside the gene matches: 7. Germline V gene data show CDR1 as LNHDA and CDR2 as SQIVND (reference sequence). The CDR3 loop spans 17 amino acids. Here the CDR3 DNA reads TGTGCCAGTAGTCCGATGGGGACAGGGGGATATAATTCACCCCTCCACTTT. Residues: CASSPMGTGGYNSPLHF.

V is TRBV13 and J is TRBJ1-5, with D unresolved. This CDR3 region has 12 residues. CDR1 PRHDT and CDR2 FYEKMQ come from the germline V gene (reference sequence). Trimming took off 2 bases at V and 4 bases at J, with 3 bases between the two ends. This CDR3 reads CASSLTNQPQHF. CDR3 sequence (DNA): TGTGCCAGCAGCTTAACTAATCAGCCCCAGCATTTT.

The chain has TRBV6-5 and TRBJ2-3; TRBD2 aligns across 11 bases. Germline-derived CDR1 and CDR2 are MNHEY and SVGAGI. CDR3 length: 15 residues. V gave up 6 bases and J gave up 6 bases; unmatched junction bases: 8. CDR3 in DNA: TGTGCCAGCAGAGGGGTAGCGGGGGGGTCCGATACGCAGTATTTT. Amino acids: CASRGVAGGSDTQYF.

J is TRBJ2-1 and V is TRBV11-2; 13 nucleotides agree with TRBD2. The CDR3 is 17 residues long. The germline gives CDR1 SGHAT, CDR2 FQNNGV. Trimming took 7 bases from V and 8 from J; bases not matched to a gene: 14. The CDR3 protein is CASKGLAGVSLGDEQFF. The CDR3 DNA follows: TGTGCCAGCAAAGGACTAGCGGGGGTTTCTCTCGGGGATGAGCAGTTCTTC.

The CDR3 coding sequence is TGTGCCAGCTCACGGGGACTAGCAGACAATGAGCAGTTCTTC. Translating it yields CASSRGLADNEQFF. V usage is TRBV18 and J usage is TRBJ2-1, with 9 bases matching TRBD2. CDR1 KGHSH and CDR2 LQKENI come from the germline V gene. The V segment lost 4 bases and the J segment 5 bases; nucleotides outside the gene matches: 3. CDR3 length: 14 residues.

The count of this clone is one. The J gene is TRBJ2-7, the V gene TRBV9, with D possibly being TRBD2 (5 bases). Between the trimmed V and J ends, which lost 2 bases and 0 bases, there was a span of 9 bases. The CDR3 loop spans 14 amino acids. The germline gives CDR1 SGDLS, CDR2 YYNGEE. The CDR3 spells CASSVYGNSYEQYF. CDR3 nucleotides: TGTGCCAGCAGCGTTTACGGGAACTCCTACGAGCAGTACTTC.